The rows below give T cell receptor beta chains drawn from one sample of a study of cytomegalovirus exposure and HLA in healthy donors. Clones were read by immunoSEQ multiplex PCR, and TCRdb kept only the in-frame ones, dropping some. The repertoire holds over 150,000 clones, with about 71% as singletons. Sequences were obtained from PBMCs. These receptors originate from a woman in her thirties or forties in good health and CMV-seropositive. Each CDR3 is given with its conserved first and last residue. The D gene is left open where the match is weak. Size tells how often a clone was seen (once, few, many) or the class of an expanded clone, and some rows leave it out.

v_gene	abundance	d_gene	j_gene	CDR3aa	CDR3nt
TRBV2	NA	TRBD2	TRBJ2-3	CASRTGTSGILDTQYF	TGTGCCAGCAGGACCGGGACTAGCGGGATACTGGATACGCAGTATTTT
TRBV5-6	NA	NA	TRBJ1-5	CASSLRGGGQPQHF	TGTGCCAGCAGCTTACGGGGTGGAGGTCAGCCCCAGCATTTT
TRBV6-5	few	NA	TRBJ1-2	CASSPYRQGNYGYTF	TGTGCCAGCAGTCCATATCGGCAGGGTAACTATGGCTACACCTTC
TRBV15	once	TRBD2	TRBJ2-7	CATSTTSGTSGRYGEQYF	TGTGCCACCAGCACGACTTCCGGGACTAGCGGGAGATATGGCGAGCAGTACTTC
TRBV7-2	NA	TRBD2	TRBJ2-1	CASSNQAGTEQFF	TGTGCCAGCAGCAACCAAGCGGGAACCGAGCAGTTCTTC
TRBV28	NA	NA	TRBJ2-6	CASARVAGANVLTF	TGTGCCAGCGCCAGGGTGGCCGGGGCCAACGTCCTGACTTTC
TRBV6-5	NA	TRBD1	TRBJ1-5	CASSWETGHQPQNF	TGTGCCAGCAGTTGGGAGACAGGGCATCAGCCCCAGAATTTT
TRBV6-1	few	NA	TRBJ1-1	CASSTWDMGRAFF	TGTGCCAGCAGTACTTGGGACATGGGGCGAGCTTTCTTT
TRBV2	NA	NA	TRBJ1-1	CASRPGGGEAFF	TGTGCCAGCAGACCCGGGGGTGGTGAAGCTTTCTTT
TRBV2	NA	TRBD2	TRBJ2-1	CASRAGLAGTEQFF	TGTGCCAGCCGGGCGGGACTAGCGGGAACTGAGCAGTTCTTC